A single sample is the source of the 19 T cell receptor beta chains below, sequenced in a study of blood T cell repertoires in COVID-19. Measured with immunoSEQ multiplex PCR; TCRdb has only the in-frame clones, and not every one. Of a few hundred thousand clones detected, roughly 88% appear once; the ten largest clones hold roughly 0.66%. Specimen: PBMCs or T cells enriched from blood (not recorded which). The receptors were sampled from a man younger than 35 who had recovered from COVID-19.

The rearrangement joins TRBV6-5 to TRBJ2-3; possibly TRBD2 for D (6 bases). The CDR3 totals 14 residues. The germline V gene has CDR1 MNHEY and CDR2 SVGAGI. V was cut by 6 bases and J by 2 bases, with 12 bases left in between. In DNA form, the CDR3 reads TGTGCCAGCAGCCCCCCGCGGGACACAGATACGCAGTATTTT. Translating gives CASSPPRDTDTQYF.

Concerning this clone itself: Other DNA sequences within the sample encode an identical CDR3. The chain has TRBV9 and TRBJ1-1; D uncertain. From germline, CDR1 is SGDLS and CDR2 YYNGEE. The CDR3 spans 12 residues. Trimming shortened V by 2 bases and J by 6 bases, and 8 bases separated the two germline ends. The CDR3: CASSVGGAEAFF. The CDR3 bases are TGTGCCAGCAGCGTCGGAGGCGCTGAAGCTTTCTTT.

The V call is TRBV18, the J call TRBJ2-7; TRBD1 matches at 7 bases. Germline trimming cut 5 bases from V and 5 bases from J; bases unmatched to any gene: 9. The germline V gene encodes CDR1 KGHSH and CDR2 LQKENI. The CDR3 runs 14 residues. The DNA for the CDR3 is TGTGCCAGCTCATCTCAGACAGGGCCCGACGAGCAGTACTTC. Amino acids: CASSSQTGPDEQYF.

The V and J genes are TRBV30 and TRBJ1-5; TRBD1 matches at 7 bases. The length of the CDR3 is 14 residues. V was clipped by 1 base and J by 4 bases; unmatched bases: 4. The germline V gene has CDR1 GTSNPN and CDR2 SVGIG (reference sequence). The chain's CDR3 is CAWSEMTGNQPQHF. The CDR3 nucleotides are TGTGCCTGGAGTGAAATGACAGGGAATCAGCCCCAGCATTTT.

This CDR3 reads CASRGTGKTGELFF. The CDR3 nucleotides are TGTGCCAGCAGAGGGACAGGAAAAACCGGGGAGCTGTTTTTT. The V and J genes are TRBV2 and TRBJ2-2; 8 bases map to TRBD1. V lost 6 bases to trimming and J lost 5 bases; unmatched junction nucleotides: 5. The CDR3 totals 14 residues. From germline, CDR1 is SNHLY and CDR2 FYNNEI.

The chain combines TRBV4-1 with TRBJ1-1; D remains ambiguous. The CDR3 has 13 amino acids. The germline gives CDR1 MGHRA, CDR2 YSYEKL. Trimming shortened V by 0 bases and J by 11 bases, and 13 bases separated the two germline ends. CDR3 residues: CASSQDKPGWAFF. The CDR3 coding sequence is TGCGCCAGCAGCCAAGATAAGCCCGGGTGGGCTTTCTTT.

A note on this clone: The sample holds other DNA sequences that translate to the same CDR3. The chain combines TRBV11-2 with TRBJ2-1, with 9 positions matching TRBD2. The CDR3 length is 14 residues. V was pared by 5 bases and J by 6 bases, with 5 bases of the junction left unmatched. Germline-derived CDR1 and CDR2 are SGHAT and FQNNGV. The CDR3 DNA follows: TGTGCCAGCAGCCAAACTAGCGGGTCCAATGAGCAGTTCTTC. Amino acid sequence: CASSQTSGSNEQFF.

This chain links TRBV7-6 with TRBJ1-4; no clear D gene. The V gene lost 10 bases and the J gene lost 0 bases, with 15 bases spanning the gap. The CDR3 covers 15 residues. Germline CDR1 is SGHVS and CDR2 is FNYEAQ. The CDR3 reads CATTRVVATNEKLFF. CDR3 DNA: TGTGCCACAACGCGGGTAGTCGCAACTAATGAAAAACTGTTTTTT.

CDR3 nucleotides: TGTGCCAGCTTTAACAGGGTCGGCGTCCCTGAAGCTTTCTTT. This encodes CASFNRVGVPEAFF. The V call is TRBV6-5, the J call TRBJ1-1; D possibly corresponds to TRBD1 (6 bases). The CDR3 is 14 amino acids. Germline V gene data show CDR1 as MNHEY and CDR2 as SVGAGI. Trimming shortened V by 8 bases and J by 6 bases, and 19 bases separated the two germline ends.

The chain is built from TRBV11-3 and TRBJ1-6; D gene unclear. CDR3 length: 13 residues. CDR1 and CDR2 from the germline V gene are SGHNT and YENEEA. With 5 bases removed from V and 6 bases from J, the gap between germline ends came to 8 bases. DNA for the CDR3: TGTGCCAGCAGCCTTCAGCGTAATTCACCCCTCCACTTT. It codes for CASSLQRNSPLHF.

The J gene is TRBJ1-5, the V gene TRBV2, with TRBD1 as a possible D gene (6 bases). This CDR3 has 15 residues. Germline-derived CDR1 and CDR2 are SNHLY and FYNNEI. Trimming stripped 4 bases from V and 2 bases from J, with 12 bases between. The CDR3 nucleotides read TGTGCCAGCAGTGTCTGGGGGCCCGGCAATCAGCCCCAGCATTTT. Translating gives CASSVWGPGNQPQHF.

The chain carries TRBV2 and TRBJ1-5, with TRBD1 matching over 9 bases. Germline loops: CDR1 SNHLY, CDR2 FYNNEI. The CDR3 extends over 15 amino acids. J was trimmed by 7 bases and V by 6 bases; bases with no gene match: 10. The CDR3 coding sequence is TGTGCCAGCAGCACAACGGACAGGGGCGGGCAGCCCCAGCATTTT. Translating it yields CASSTTDRGGQPQHF.

The V and J genes are TRBV3-1 (or the pseudogene TRBV3-2) and TRBJ2-5, with 10 bases aligning to TRBD2. Germline CDR1 LGHDT, CDR2 YNNKEL (reference sequence). With V trimmed by 4 bases and J by 5 bases, 10 bases remained unmatched. CDR3 length: 16 amino acids. The CDR3 sequence is CASSLRAGGLKETQYF. The DNA of the CDR3 is TGTGCCAGCAGCCTTAGAGCGGGGGGGCTTAAGGAGACCCAGTACTTC.

In DNA form, the CDR3 reads TGTGCCAGCAGCCAGGCAGTGACAGGGTCCTACAATGAGCAGTTCTTC. Amino acid sequence: CASSQAVTGSYNEQFF. The chain is built from TRBV3-1 (or the pseudogene TRBV3-2) and TRBJ2-1, with 7 bases aligning to TRBD1. The junction had 6 bases not matched to a gene; V was cut back by 3 bases and J by 1 base. Germline-derived CDR1 and CDR2 are LGHDT and YNNKEL (reference sequence). CDR3 length equals 16 residues.

The chain employs TRBV28 and TRBJ1-2; 8 bases match TRBD1. CDR1 MDHEN and CDR2 SYDVKM come from the germline V gene. With V trimmed by 1 base and J by 7 bases, 5 bases remained unmatched. This CDR3 region has 14 residues. Written as DNA, the CDR3 is TGTGCCAGCAGTTTATCAGGGACAGGTTTTGGCTACACCTTC. It codes for CASSLSGTGFGYTF.

This chain joins TRBV12-3 or TRBV12-4 and TRBJ2-1; D remains unclear. The CDR3 totals 12 residues. V shed 3 bases and J shed 7 bases, with 7 bases lying between them. Here the CDR3 DNA reads TGTGCCAGCAGTTTTCCCGGTAATGAGCAGTTCTTC. It specifies CASSFPGNEQFF.

J is TRBJ2-6 and V is TRBV2; D gene uncertain. CDR1 is SNHLY and CDR2 is FYNNEI in the germline V gene. The CDR3 spans 16 residues. Deletions cut 7 bases from V and 0 bases from J, with 13 bases between. In nucleotides, the CDR3 is TGTGCCAGCACTGGCCCGCGGAGCTCTGGGGCCAACGTCCTGACTTTC. Translating it yields CASTGPRSSGANVLTF. Full variable domain (outside the CDR3, taken from reference TRBV2 and TRBJ2-6): EPEVTQTPSHQVTQMGQEVILRCVPISNHLYFYWYRQILGQKVEFLVSFYNNEISEKSEIFDDQFSVERPDGSNFTLKIRSTKLEDSAMYFCASTGPRSSGANVLTFGAGSRLTVL.

The chain is built from TRBV3-1 (or the pseudogene TRBV3-2) and TRBJ1-3; tentatively, D is TRBD1 (6 bases). Trimming pared 6 bases from V and 0 bases from J, leaving 18 bases between. The CDR3 runs 17 residues. From germline, CDR1 is LGHDT and CDR2 YNNKEL (reference sequence). CDR3 DNA: TGTGCCAGCAGTCCTGGACAGTTAAGTCACTCTGGAAACACCATATATTTT. This encodes CASSPGQLSHSGNTIYF.

The gene calls are TRBV4-2 and TRBJ1-1; TRBD1 might be the D (5 bases). The CDR3 is 13 amino acids. Germline V gene lookup returns CDR1 LGHNA and CDR2 YNFKEQ. V shed 2 bases and J shed 5 bases, with 9 bases lying between them. For the CDR3, the DNA is TGTGCCAGCAGCCAATCGCGGGGGACTGAAGCTTTCTTT. Encoded protein: CASSQSRGTEAFF.